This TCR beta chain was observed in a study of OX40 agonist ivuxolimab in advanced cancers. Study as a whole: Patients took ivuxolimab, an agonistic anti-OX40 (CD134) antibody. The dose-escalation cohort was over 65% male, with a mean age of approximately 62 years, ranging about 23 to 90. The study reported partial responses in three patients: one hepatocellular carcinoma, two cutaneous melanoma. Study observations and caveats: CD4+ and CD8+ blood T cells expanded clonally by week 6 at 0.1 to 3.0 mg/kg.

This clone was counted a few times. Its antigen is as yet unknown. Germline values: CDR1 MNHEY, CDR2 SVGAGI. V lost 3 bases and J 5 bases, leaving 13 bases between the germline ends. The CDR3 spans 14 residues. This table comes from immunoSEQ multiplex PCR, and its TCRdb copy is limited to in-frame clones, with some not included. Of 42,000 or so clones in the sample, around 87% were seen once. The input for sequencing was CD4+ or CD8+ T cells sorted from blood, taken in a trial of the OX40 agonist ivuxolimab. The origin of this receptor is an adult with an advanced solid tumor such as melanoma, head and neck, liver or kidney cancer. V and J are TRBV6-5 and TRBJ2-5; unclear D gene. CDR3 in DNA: TGTGCCAGCAGTTATGGGGTAGTCTGGGAGACCCAGTACTTC. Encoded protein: CASSYGVVWETQYF.